This T cell receptor (beta chain) was identified during a study of cytomegalovirus exposure and HLA in healthy donors. Whole-study results and caveats: Only CMV serostatus was available as immune exposure information. The investigators catalogued 150 or so TCR beta chains as cytomegalovirus-associated.

Germline trimming cut 2 bases from V and 1 base from J; bases unmatched to any gene: 3. This CDR3 spans 16 amino acids. In germline, CDR1 is MNHEY, CDR2 SVGAGI. About this clone itself: Antigen: not known.

Primers for the PCR totalled 60 Vbeta and 13 Jbeta. How the authors handled the data: A follow-up analysis tallied tens of millions of unique TCR beta chains, roughly 10 million shared. Sequencing used immunoSEQ multiplex PCR; TCRdb keeps in-frame clones, though not all of them. That table supplies the V and J calls and clone size; D and trimming were determined from the DNA. The table records about 120,000 clones, around 74% of them present only once. The rearrangement joins TRBV6-5 to TRBJ2-5; 11 bases map to TRBD2. Sequencing was performed on PBMCs. The clonotype originates from a man between 60 and 75 years old in good health and CMV-seropositive. The CDR3 DNA sequence: TGTGCCAGCAGTTACAATAGCGGGAGGGCCCAAGAGACCCAGTACTTC. Its protein is CASSYNSGRAQETQYF.